This TCR beta chain was obtained from a study of blood T cell repertoires in COVID-19. About the research overall: The study drew acute and convalescent COVID-19 samples from the United States, Italy and Spain. Sources were T cells, B-cell-depleted T cells, or PBMCs; the material itself was cDNA or gDNA.

V was shortened by 1 base and J by 6 bases, with 10 bases between the two germline ends. This CDR3 has 13 amino acids. The germline V gene has CDR1 LGHNA and CDR2 YNFKEQ. Authors' processing steps: Researchers report that nucleated cell counts were estimated from reference gene primer amplification. This table comes from immunoSEQ multiplex PCR, and its TCRdb copy is limited to in-frame clones, with some not included. That table furnishes V, J and clone size, whereas the DNA furnished D and trimming. The data show approximately 170,000 clones, more than 60% seen once. The chain is built from TRBV4-2 and TRBJ2-7; D is ambiguous. The sequenced material came from peripheral blood. The receptor was isolated from a woman aged 45 to 65 with acute or convalescent COVID-19. The CDR3 DNA reads TGTGCCAGCAGCCAAGCAGCGACCTTCGAGCAGTACTTC. It yields the protein CASSQAATFEQYF.